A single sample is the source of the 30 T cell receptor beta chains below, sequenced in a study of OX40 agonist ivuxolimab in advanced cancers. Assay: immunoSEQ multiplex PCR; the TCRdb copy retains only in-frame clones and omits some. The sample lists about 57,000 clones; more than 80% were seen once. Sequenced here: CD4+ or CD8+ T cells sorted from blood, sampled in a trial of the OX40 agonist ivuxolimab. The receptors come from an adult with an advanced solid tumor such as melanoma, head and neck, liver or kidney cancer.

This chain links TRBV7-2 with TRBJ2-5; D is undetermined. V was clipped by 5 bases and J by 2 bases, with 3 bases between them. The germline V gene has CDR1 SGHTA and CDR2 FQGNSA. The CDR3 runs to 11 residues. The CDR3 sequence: CASSLQETQYF. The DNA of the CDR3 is TGTGCCAGCAGCCTACAAGAGACCCAGTACTTC.

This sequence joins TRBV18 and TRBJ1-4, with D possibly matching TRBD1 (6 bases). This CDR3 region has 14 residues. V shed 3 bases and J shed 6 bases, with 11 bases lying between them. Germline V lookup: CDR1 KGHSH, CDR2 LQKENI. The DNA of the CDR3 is TGTGCCAGCTCACCCGACAGGCGCTATGAAAAACTGTTTTTT. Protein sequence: CASSPDRRYEKLFF.

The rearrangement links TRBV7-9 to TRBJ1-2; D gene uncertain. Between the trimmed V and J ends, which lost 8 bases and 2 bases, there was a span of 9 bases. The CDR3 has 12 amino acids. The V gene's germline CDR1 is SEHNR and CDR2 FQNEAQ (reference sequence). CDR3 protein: CASGTSNYGYTF. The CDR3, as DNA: TGTGCCAGCGGAACGAGCAACTATGGCTACACCTTC.

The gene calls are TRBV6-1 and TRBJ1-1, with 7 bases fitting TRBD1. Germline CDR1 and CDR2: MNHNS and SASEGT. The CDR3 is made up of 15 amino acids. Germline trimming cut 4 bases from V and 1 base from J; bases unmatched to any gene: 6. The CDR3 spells CASSGGEGANTEAFF. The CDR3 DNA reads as TGTGCCAGCAGTGGGGGGGAGGGGGCGAACACTGAAGCTTTCTTT.

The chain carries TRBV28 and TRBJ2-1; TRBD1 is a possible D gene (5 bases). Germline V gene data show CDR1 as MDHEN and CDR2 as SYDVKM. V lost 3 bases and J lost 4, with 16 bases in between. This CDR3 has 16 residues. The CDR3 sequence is CASSFHQGGIYNEQFF. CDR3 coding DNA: TGTGCCAGCAGTTTTCACCAGGGCGGTATTTACAATGAGCAGTTCTTC.

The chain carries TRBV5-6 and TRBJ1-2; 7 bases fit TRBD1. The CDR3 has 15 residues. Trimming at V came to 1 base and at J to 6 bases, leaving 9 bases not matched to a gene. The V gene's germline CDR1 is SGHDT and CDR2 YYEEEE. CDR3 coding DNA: TGTGCCAGCAGCTTGTTGGGGACAGAGAAGGATGGCTACACCTTC. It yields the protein CASSLLGTEKDGYTF.

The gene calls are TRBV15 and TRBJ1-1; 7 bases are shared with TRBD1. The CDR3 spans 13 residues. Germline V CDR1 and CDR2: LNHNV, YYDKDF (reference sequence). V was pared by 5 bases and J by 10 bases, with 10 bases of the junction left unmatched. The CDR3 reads CATSPRQGLGAFF. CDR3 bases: TGTGCCACCAGCCCACGACAGGGTTTGGGAGCTTTCTTT.

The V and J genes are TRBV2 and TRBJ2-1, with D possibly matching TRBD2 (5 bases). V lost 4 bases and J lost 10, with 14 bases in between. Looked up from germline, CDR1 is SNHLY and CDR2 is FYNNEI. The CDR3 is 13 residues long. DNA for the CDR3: TGTGCCAGCAGTGGGGTCCAAGGCGGGGAGCAGTTCTTC. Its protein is CASSGVQGGEQFF.

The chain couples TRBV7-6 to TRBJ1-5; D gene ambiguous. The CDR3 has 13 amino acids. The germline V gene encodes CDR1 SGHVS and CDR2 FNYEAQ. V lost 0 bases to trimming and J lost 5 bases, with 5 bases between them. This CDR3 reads CASSLAEDQPQHF. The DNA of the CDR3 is TGTGCCAGCAGCTTAGCGGAAGATCAGCCCCAGCATTTT.

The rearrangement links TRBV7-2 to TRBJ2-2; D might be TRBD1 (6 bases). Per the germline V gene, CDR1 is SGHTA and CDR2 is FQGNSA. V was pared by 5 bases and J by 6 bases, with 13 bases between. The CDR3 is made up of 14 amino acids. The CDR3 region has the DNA TGTGCCAGCAGCAGGGGGAGCGACGCCGGGGAGCTGTTTTTT. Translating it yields CASSRGSDAGELFF.

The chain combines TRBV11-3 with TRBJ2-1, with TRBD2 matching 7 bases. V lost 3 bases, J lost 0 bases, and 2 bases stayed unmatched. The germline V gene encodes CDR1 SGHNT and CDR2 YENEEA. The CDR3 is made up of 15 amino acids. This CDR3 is CASSLGGASYNEQFF. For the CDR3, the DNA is TGTGCCAGCAGCTTGGGAGGGGCCTCCTACAATGAGCAGTTCTTC.

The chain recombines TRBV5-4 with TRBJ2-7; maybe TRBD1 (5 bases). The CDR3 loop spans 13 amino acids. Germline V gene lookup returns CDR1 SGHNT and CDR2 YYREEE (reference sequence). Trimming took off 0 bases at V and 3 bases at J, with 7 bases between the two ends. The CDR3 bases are TGTGCCAGCAGCTTGGGACAGAGCTACGAGCAGTACTTC. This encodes CASSLGQSYEQYF.

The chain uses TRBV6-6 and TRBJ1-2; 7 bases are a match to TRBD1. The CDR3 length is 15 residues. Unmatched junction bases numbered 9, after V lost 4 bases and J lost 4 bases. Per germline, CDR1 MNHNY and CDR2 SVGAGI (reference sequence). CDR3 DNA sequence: TGTGCCAGCAGTTTACGGGGAGACAGGGCCTATGGCTACACCTTC. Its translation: CASSLRGDRAYGYTF.

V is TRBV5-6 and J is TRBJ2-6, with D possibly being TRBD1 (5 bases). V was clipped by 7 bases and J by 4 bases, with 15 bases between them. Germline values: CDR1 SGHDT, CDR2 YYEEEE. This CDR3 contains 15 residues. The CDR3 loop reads CASLGWGAGANVLTF. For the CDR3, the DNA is TGTGCCAGCCTGGGCTGGGGCGCCGGGGCCAACGTCCTGACTTTC.

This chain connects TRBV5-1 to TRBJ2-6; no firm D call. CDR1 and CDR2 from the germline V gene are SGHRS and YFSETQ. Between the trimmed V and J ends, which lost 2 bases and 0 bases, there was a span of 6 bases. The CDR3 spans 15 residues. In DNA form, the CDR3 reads TGCGCCAGCAGCTTAATTACCTCTGGGGCCAACGTCCTGACTTTC. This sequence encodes CASSLITSGANVLTF.

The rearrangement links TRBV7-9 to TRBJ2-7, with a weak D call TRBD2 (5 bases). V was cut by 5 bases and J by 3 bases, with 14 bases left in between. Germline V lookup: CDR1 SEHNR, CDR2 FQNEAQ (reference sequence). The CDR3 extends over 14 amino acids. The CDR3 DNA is TGTGCCAGCAGCCGCTCGGACGGGAACTACGAGCAGTACTTC. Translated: CASSRSDGNYEQYF.

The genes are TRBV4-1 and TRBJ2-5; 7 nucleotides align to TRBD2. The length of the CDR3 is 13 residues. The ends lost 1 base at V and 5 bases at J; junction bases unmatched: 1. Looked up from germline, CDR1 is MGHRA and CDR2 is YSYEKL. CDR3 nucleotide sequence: TGCGCCAGCAGCCAAGTCGGGGGGGAGACCCAGTACTTC. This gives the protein CASSQVGGETQYF.

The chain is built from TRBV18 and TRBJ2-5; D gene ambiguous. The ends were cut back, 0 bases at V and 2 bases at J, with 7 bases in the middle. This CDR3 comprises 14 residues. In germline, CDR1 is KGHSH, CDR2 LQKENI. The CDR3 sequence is CASSPPNKQETQYF. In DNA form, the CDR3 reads TGTGCCAGCTCACCACCGAACAAGCAAGAGACCCAGTACTTC.

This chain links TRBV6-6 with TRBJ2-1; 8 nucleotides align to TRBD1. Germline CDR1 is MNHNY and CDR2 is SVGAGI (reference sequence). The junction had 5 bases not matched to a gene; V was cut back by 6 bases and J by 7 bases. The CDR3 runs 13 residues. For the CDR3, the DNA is TGTGCCAGCAGCGTGGACAGGGTGAATGAGCAGTTCTTC. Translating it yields CASSVDRVNEQFF.

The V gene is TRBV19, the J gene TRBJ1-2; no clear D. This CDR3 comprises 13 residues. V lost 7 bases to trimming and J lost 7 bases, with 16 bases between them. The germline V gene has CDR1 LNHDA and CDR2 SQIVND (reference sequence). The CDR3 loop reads CASTLRTAGGYTF. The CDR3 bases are TGTGCCAGTACCCTGAGGACGGCTGGTGGCTACACCTTC.

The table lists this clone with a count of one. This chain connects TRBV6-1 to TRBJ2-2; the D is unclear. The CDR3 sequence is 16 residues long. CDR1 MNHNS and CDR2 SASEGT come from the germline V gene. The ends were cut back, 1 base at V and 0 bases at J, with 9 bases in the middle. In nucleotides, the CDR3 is TGTGCCAGCAGTGAAGGGGTGGCGCCGAACACCGGGGAGCTGTTTTTT. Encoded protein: CASSEGVAPNTGELFF.

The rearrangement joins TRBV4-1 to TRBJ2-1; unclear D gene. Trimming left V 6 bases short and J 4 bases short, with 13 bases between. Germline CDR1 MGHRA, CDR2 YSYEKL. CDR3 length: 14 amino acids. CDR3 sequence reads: CASRAAGDYNEQFF. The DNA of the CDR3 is TGCGCCAGCAGGGCGGCAGGCGATTACAATGAGCAGTTCTTC.

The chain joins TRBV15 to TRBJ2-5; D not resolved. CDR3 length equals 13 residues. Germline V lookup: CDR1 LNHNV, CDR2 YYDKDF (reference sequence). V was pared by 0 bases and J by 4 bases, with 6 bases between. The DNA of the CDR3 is TGTGCCACCAGCAGAGATACTGGAGAGACCCAGTACTTC. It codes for CATSRDTGETQYF. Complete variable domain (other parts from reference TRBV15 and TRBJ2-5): DAMVIQNPRYQVTQFGKPVTLSCSQTLNHNVMYWYQQKSSQAPKLLFHYYDKDFNNEADTPDNFQSRRPNTSFCFLDIRSPGLGDTAMYLCATSRDTGETQYFGPGTRLLVL.

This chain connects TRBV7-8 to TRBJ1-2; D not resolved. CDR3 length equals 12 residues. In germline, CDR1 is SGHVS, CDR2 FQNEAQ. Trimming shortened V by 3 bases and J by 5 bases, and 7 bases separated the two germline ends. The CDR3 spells CASSLTVYGYTF. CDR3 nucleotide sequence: TGTGCCAGCAGCTTGACGGTTTATGGCTACACCTTC.

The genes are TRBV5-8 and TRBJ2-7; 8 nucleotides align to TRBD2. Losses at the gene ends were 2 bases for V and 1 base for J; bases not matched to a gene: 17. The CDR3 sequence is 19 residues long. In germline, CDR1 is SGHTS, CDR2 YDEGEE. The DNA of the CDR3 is TGTGCCAGCAGCTTCCGCGGGAGGACGGTATCAAGGAGTTCCTACGAGCAGTACTTC. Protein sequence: CASSFRGRTVSRSSYEQYF.

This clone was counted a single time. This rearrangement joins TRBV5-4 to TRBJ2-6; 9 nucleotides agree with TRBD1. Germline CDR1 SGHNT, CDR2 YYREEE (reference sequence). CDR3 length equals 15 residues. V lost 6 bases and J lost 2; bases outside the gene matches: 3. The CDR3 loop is CASTWTGAGANVLTF. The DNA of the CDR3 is TGTGCCAGCACGTGGACAGGGGCTGGGGCCAACGTCCTGACTTTC.

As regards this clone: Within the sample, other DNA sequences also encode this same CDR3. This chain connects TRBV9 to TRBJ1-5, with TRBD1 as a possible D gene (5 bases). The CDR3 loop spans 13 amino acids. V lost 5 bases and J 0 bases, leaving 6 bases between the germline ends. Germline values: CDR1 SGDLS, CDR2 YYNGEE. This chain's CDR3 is CASSGGSNQPQHF. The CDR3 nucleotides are TGTGCCAGCAGTGGGGGTAGCAATCAGCCCCAGCATTTT.

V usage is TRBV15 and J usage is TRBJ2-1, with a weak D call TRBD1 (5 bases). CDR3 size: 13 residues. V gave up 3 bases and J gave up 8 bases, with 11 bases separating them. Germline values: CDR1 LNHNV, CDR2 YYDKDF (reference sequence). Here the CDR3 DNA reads TGTGCCACCAGCAGCACCAGGGTCGATGAGCAGTTCTTC. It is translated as CATSSTRVDEQFF.

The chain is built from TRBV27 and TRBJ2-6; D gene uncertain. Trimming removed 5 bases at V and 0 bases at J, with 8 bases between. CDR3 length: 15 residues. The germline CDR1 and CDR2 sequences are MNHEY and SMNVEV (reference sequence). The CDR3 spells CASSPRVSGANVLTF. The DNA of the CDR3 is TGTGCCAGCAGTCCCCGGGTCTCTGGGGCCAACGTCCTGACTTTC.

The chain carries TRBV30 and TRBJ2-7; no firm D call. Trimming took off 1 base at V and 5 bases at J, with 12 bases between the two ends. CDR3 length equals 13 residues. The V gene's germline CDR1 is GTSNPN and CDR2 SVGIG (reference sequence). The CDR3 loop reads CAWSGGRGNEQYF. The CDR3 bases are TGTGCCTGGAGTGGAGGACGCGGCAACGAGCAGTACTTC.